These 11 T cell receptor beta chains were all obtained from the same sample, sequenced in a study of cytomegalovirus exposure and HLA in healthy donors. The protocol was immunoSEQ multiplex PCR, while the TCRdb copy is restricted to in-frame clones and leaves out a portion. Of over 100,000 clones listed, 75% to 90% are singletons. Sequencing was performed on PBMCs. These receptors all come from a woman between 18 and 30 years old in good health and CMV-seronegative.

CDR3 loop: CASIHGELFF. The CDR3 bases are TGTGCCAGCATCCACGGGGAGCTGTTTTTT. The rearrangement links TRBV9 to TRBJ2-2; D remains unclear. The V end lost 6 bases, the J end lost 7 bases, and 4 bases lay between the germline ends. Looked up from germline, CDR1 is SGDLS and CDR2 is YYNGEE. The CDR3 consists of 10 residues.

This chain links TRBV5-1 with TRBJ1-3, with TRBD1 identical over 7 bases. The germline gives CDR1 SGHRS, CDR2 YFSETQ. J was trimmed by 4 bases and V by 4 bases; bases with no gene match: 5. CDR3 length: 14 amino acids. The CDR3 bases are TGCGCCAGCAGCCCGGGGACAGCCGGAAACACCATATATTTT. Translation gives CASSPGTAGNTIYF. Looking up the rest from reference TRBV5-1 and TRBJ1-3 gives the full variable domain: KAGVTQTPRYLIKTRGQQVTLSCSPISGHRSVSWYQQTPGQGLQFLFEYFSETQRNKGNFPGRFSGRQFSNSRSEMNVSTLELGDSALYLCASSPGTAGNTIYFGEGSWLTVV.

The chain uses TRBV6-5 and TRBJ2-3, with D unclear. The CDR3 spans 11 residues. Germline-derived CDR1 and CDR2 are MNHEY and SVGAGI. V lost 6 bases and J lost 4, with 5 bases in between. CDR3 sequence (DNA): TGTGCCAGCAGGCAGGCAGATACGCAGTATTTT. Amino acid sequence: CASRQADTQYF.

The chain uses TRBV7-3 and TRBJ2-2, with TRBD1 identical over 9 bases. Germline V lookup: CDR1 SGHTA, CDR2 FQGTGA. The trim removed 4 bases at V and 7 bases at J, leaving 7 bases unmatched. CDR3 length equals 15 residues. CDR3 sequence reads: CASSSPQGAGGELFF. CDR3 in DNA: TGTGCCAGCAGCTCGCCACAGGGGGCCGGCGGGGAGCTGTTTTTT.

This chain links TRBV6-1 with TRBJ1-2; 10 nucleotides align to TRBD1. Trimming removed 7 bases from V and 8 bases from J; junction bases left unmatched: 13. The CDR3 spans 15 residues. Germline V CDR1 and CDR2: MNHNS, SASEGT. CDR3 sequence reads: CASTARTGGFIGYTF. CDR3 nucleotide sequence: TGTGCCAGCACCGCTAGGACAGGGGGTTTTATCGGCTACACCTTC.

This chain uses TRBV18 with TRBJ1-4, with TRBD1 as a possible D gene (5 bases). The V end was cut by 3 bases, the J end by 8 bases, with 22 bases between. Germline CDR1 KGHSH, CDR2 LQKENI. This CDR3 is 17 amino acids long. CDR3 DNA sequence: TGTGCCAGCTCACCCGACATAACAGGTACTTCGAAGGAAAAACTGTTTTTT. Protein sequence: CASSPDITGTSKEKLFF.

The chain uses TRBV7-8 and TRBJ1-5; D not certain. V lost 6 bases and J lost 0, with 15 bases in between. The CDR3 consists of 16 residues. Germline V gene lookup returns CDR1 SGHVS and CDR2 FQNEAQ. This CDR3 reads CASSSREEFSNQPQHF. The CDR3 bases are TGTGCCAGCAGTTCCCGGGAGGAGTTTAGCAATCAGCCCCAGCATTTT.

This clone was found once. This chain joins TRBV18 and TRBJ2-7; no clear D. CDR1 and CDR2 from the germline V gene are KGHSH and LQKENI. Trimming shortened V by 6 bases and J by 5 bases, and 8 bases separated the two germline ends. The CDR3 has 11 residues. CDR3 bases: TGTGCCAGCTCGTCGCGGAACGAGCAGTACTTC. Translation gives CASSSRNEQYF.

The rearrangement links TRBV27 to TRBJ1-3; the D is unclear. CDR3 size: 17 residues. Trimming stripped 1 base from V and 1 base from J, with 14 bases between. Germline assignment: CDR1 MNHEY and CDR2 SMNVEV (reference sequence). The CDR3 sequence: CASSLWSGSGSGNTIYF. The CDR3 bases are TGTGCCAGCAGTTTATGGTCGGGCTCGGGGTCTGGAAACACCATATATTTT.

This chain uses TRBV5-1 with TRBJ1-6; D perhaps matches TRBD1 (6 bases). The length of the CDR3 is 14 residues. V lost 4 bases and J lost 10, with 15 bases in between. Per the germline V gene, CDR1 is SGHRS and CDR2 is YFSETQ. The CDR3 DNA reads TGCGCCAGCAGCCTTGGACAGAAGGCCTCACCCCTCCACTTT. Translation: CASSLGQKASPLHF. Supplemented by reference TRBV5-1 and TRBJ1-6, the full variable domain reads KAGVTQTPRYLIKTRGQQVTLSCSPISGHRSVSWYQQTPGQGLQFLFEYFSETQRNKGNFPGRFSGRQFSNSRSEMNVSTLELGDSALYLCASSLGQKASPLHFGNGTRLTVT.

The chain combines TRBV6-5 with TRBJ1-6; maybe TRBD1 (6 bases). The CDR3 sequence is 14 residues long. V lost 6 bases and J lost 6, with 12 bases in between. The germline gives CDR1 MNHEY, CDR2 SVGAGI. As DNA, the CDR3 is TGTGCCAGCAGCTCCGGACAGCTTAATTCACCCCTCCACTTT. Translating gives CASSSGQLNSPLHF.